This TCR beta chain was sequenced in a study of T cell changes during pregnancy in multiple sclerosis. The protocol was immunoSEQ multiplex PCR, while the TCRdb copy is restricted to in-frame clones and leaves out a portion. The table includes approximately 80,000 clones, about 93% detected once. Germline V gene data show CDR1 as SNHLY and CDR2 as FYNNEI. The CDR3 is 13 amino acids. Trimming removed 7 bases from V and 6 bases from J; junction bases left unmatched: 6. The chain is built from TRBV2 and TRBJ2-7, with 10 bases fitting TRBD1. Sequenced here: peripheral blood, sampled in the second trimester of pregnancy. The TCR sequence derives from a female donor in good health, enrolled as a control in a pregnancy study. The DNA for the CDR3 is TGTGCCAGCATACGGGACAGGGGATCCGAGCAGTACTTC. Its protein is CASIRDRGSEQYF.